The T cell receptor beta chain described here comes from a study of Graves' ophthalmopathy and Graves' hyperthyroidism. Ophthalmopathy in the donors was of moderate-to-severe activity, with CAS ≥3, NOSPECS ≥4 and duration under 3 months. Clinical symptoms, serum thyroxine, TRAb, thyroid ultrasound and orbital computed tomography determined diagnosis. PBMCs came from about 10 ml of fresh peripheral blood. This clonotype showed up just a few times. Its antigen is undetermined. The CDR3 length is 15 residues. Germline-derived CDR1 and CDR2 are SGHTA and FQGNSA. The germline V and J ends were trimmed by 8 bases and 1 base, with 17 bases remaining between them. Amplification targeted the TCR beta CDR3 regions, with RNA transcripts as the source material. The library came from an HTBI-primed first-round RT-PCR and a second-round multiplex PCR. MiXCR, run by TCRdb on the multiplex PCR reads, gives a single entry per CDR3 protein. This sample yields 650,000 to 900,000 distinct CDR3 sequences, of which approximately 40% are seen a single time; roughly 46% belongs to the top ten.

Study results and caveats: Most thyroid clonotypes expanded beyond 0.001 frequency were also found in blood.

This receptor was obtained from an adult man with Graves' ophthalmopathy. Input material: peripheral blood. The chain links TRBV7-2 to TRBJ1-1; no clear D. DNA of the CDR3: TGTGCCAGCTCACCTCCTGAGGGAAGGAACACTGAAGCTTTCTTT. It yields the protein CASSPPEGRNTEAFF.